This T cell receptor beta chain was captured in a study of post-analysis software for immune sequencing data. For the study at large: Some patients lacked subtype; others had relapsing-remitting, secondary progressive or progressive-relapsing disease. Study results and limitations: With TRBV5-6, TRBV5-1 and TRBV20-1 included, five TRBV segments were more frequent in patients than in controls. Versus controls, multiple sclerosis patients showed significantly lower diversity (normalized Chao1). By F measure, strong co-clustering occurred among samples prepared in the same batch.

Germline CDR1 and CDR2: MDHEN and SYDVKM. The length of the CDR3 is 14 residues. V gave up 3 bases and J gave up 5 bases, with 11 bases separating them. Carried by the TCR beta cDNA libraries were unique molecular identifiers. T cells numbering roughly 0.9 to 11 million gave rise to roughly 550,000 cDNA molecules. TCRdb reanalysed the PCR reads using MiXCR and keeps one entry per CDR3 protein. Altogether 700,000 to 800,000 distinct CDR3 sequences are present, about 32% being singletons, with the ten largest covering around 0.55%. A remark on this clonotype: Its antigen is currently unknown.

The chain joins TRBV28 to TRBJ1-5; D is unresolved. The sequence was collected from a girl aged 10 to 17 with multiple sclerosis. Sequenced: blood. The CDR3 is CASSFVGVYQPQHF. The CDR3, as DNA: TGTGCCAGCAGTTTCGTCGGGGTATATCAGCCCCAGCATTTT.